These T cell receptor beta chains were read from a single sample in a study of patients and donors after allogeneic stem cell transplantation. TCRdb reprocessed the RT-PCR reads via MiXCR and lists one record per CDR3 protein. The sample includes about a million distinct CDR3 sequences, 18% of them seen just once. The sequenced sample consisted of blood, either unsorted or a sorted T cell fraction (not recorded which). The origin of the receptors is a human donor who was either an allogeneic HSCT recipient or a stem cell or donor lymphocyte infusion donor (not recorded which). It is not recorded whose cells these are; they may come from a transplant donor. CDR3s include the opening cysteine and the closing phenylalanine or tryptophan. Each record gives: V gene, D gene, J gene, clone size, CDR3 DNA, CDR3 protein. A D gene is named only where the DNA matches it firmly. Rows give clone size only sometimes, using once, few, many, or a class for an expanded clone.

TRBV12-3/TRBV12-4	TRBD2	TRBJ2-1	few	TGTGCCAGCAGTTTTGGGGCTAGCGGGGGGAGCTCCTACAATGAGCAGTTCTTC	CASSFGASGGSSYNEQFF
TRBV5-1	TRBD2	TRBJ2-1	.	TGCGCCAGCAGCTTGGTCCCGGGAGGCGATGAGCAGTTCTTC	CASSLVPGGDEQFF
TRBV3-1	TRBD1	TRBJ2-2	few	TGTGCCAGCAGCCAATACAGGGGAGCGAAAACCGGGGAGCTGTTTTTT	CASSQYRGAKTGELFF
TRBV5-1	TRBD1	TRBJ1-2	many	TGCGCCAGCAGTCTGGACAGGCGAAACTATGGCTACACCTTC	CASSLDRRNYGYTF
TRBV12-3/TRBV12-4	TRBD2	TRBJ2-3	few	TGTGCCAGCAAGGCTAGCGGGAGGGCCGGAGGGAATTTT	CASKASGRAGGNF
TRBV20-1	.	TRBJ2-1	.	TGCAGTGCTGGAGAGCTCACCAATGAGCAGTTCTTC	CSAGELTNEQFF
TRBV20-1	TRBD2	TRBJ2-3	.	TGCAGTGCTACCACCAGCGGGGGGCGCACAGATACGCAGTATTTT	CSATTSGGRTDTQYF
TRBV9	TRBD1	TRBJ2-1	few	TGTGCCAGCAGCGTAAGGGGGCGAGATGAGCAGTTCTTC	CASSVRGRDEQFF
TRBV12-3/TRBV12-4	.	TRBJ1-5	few	TGTGCCAGCAGTTTATCAGGGTTCGGCAATCAGCCCCAGCATTTT	CASSLSGFGNQPQHF
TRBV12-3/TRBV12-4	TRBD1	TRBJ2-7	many	TGTGCCAGCAGTTTGATATTCGGGACAGGGAATCACGAGCAGTACTTC	CASSLIFGTGNHEQYF
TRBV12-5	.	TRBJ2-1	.	TGTGCTAGTGGTTTGGTAGGGCAACACGTCCATGAGCAGTTCTTC	CASGLVGQHVHEQFF
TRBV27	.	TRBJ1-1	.	TGTGCCAGCAGTTTATCACCAGACAGTAACACTGAAGCTTTCTTT	CASSLSPDSNTEAFF
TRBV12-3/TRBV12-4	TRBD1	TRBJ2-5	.	TGTGCCAGCAGTGAATACAGGCTACAGGGGTACCAAGAGACCCAGTACTTC	CASSEYRLQGYQETQYF
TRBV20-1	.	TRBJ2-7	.	TGCAGTGCTAGAGATCAAGCGGGTATCTACGAGCAGTACTTC	CSARDQAGIYEQYF